These 21 T cell receptor beta chains share one sample of origin, sequenced in a study of CD8 T cells in Susac syndrome. cDNA came from roughly 0.53 to 1 ug RNA primed by random hexamers. TCRdb redid the calling of the immunoSEQ multiplex PCR reads with MiXCR, one entry per CDR3 protein. Here the sample spans 150,000 to 200,000 distinct CDR3 sequences, approximately 94% being singletons. The sequenced sample consisted of CD4+ T cells from PBMCs. Receptors were obtained from a human donor with multiple sclerosis.

V and J are TRBV20-1 and TRBJ2-7; 15 bases line up with TRBD2. The CDR3 loop spans 17 amino acids. CDR1 DFQATT and CDR2 SNEGSKA come from the germline V gene (reference sequence). The J segment lost 5 bases and the V segment lost 3 bases, leaving 11 bases of the junction unmatched. CDR3 region: CSARGLAGGRGMDEQYF. The CDR3 DNA is TGCAGTGCTAGGGGACTAGCGGGAGGAAGGGGGATGGACGAGCAGTACTTC.

The chain combines TRBV18 with TRBJ2-2; 9 positions match TRBD1. Trimming removed 2 bases from V and 4 bases from J; junction bases left unmatched: 5. Per germline, CDR1 KGHSH and CDR2 LQKENI. This CDR3 has 16 amino acids. The CDR3 region is CASSPRTGATTGELFF. Written as DNA, the CDR3 is TGTGCCAGCTCACCAAGGACAGGGGCGACCACCGGGGAGCTGTTTTTT.

This clonotype showed up just a few times. The chain links TRBV4-2 to TRBJ2-5; D not certain. Germline V gene lookup returns CDR1 LGHNA and CDR2 YNFKEQ. The CDR3 sequence is 13 residues long. Between the trimmed V and J ends, which lost 5 bases and 0 bases, there was a span of 7 bases. The CDR3 spells CASSDRDQETQYF. The CDR3 region has the DNA TGTGCCAGCAGCGACCGGGACCAAGAGACCCAGTACTTC.

The chain joins TRBV7-8 to TRBJ2-3; 7 bases are shared with TRBD2. Losses at the gene ends were 3 bases for V and 4 bases for J; bases not matched to a gene: 7. The germline V gene has CDR1 SGHVS and CDR2 FQNEAQ. The CDR3 is made up of 15 amino acids. CDR3 coding DNA: TGTGCCAGCAGCTTGGGGGGGACCGAACCAGATACGCAGTATTTT. This codes for CASSLGGTEPDTQYF.

The J gene is TRBJ1-2, the V gene TRBV25-1; the D is unclear. The CDR3 has 12 amino acids. In germline, CDR1 is MGHDK, CDR2 SYGVNS. Deletions cut 1 base from V and 5 bases from J, with 5 bases between. CDR3 nucleotides: TGTGCCAGCAGTGAATCTTATTATGGCTACACCTTC. As protein: CASSESYYGYTF.

This chain uses TRBV18 with TRBJ2-7; 10 positions agree with TRBD1. Germline assignment: CDR1 KGHSH and CDR2 LQKENI. The V gene end was trimmed by 4 bases and the J gene end by 2 bases; junction bases not matched to a gene: 8. CDR3 length: 16 residues. This CDR3 reads CASSQSGTGATYEQYF. The CDR3 coding sequence is TGTGCCAGCTCACAATCCGGGACAGGGGCCACCTACGAGCAGTACTTC.

The chain joins TRBV7-2 to TRBJ1-1, with D perhaps matching TRBD1 (6 bases). CDR3 size: 11 residues. Trimming left V 2 bases short and J 12 bases short, with 10 bases between. Germline loops: CDR1 SGHTA, CDR2 FQGNSA. CDR3 nucleotides: TGTGCCAGCAGCTTAAGGGACACCTCTTTCTTT. Its protein is CASSLRDTSFF.

This CDR3 is CSATGTALGEQYF. The CDR3 nucleotides are TGCAGTGCTACAGGGACAGCTTTGGGCGAGCAGTACTTC. The rearrangement links TRBV20-1 to TRBJ2-7; 7 bases fit TRBD1. Germline V gives CDR1 DFQATT, CDR2 SNEGSKA (reference sequence). CDR3 length: 13 amino acids. The junction had 9 bases not matched to a gene; V was cut back by 4 bases and J by 6 bases.

This clonotype showed up just once. V and J are TRBV20-1 and TRBJ1-1; D not resolved. Germline V gives CDR1 DFQATT, CDR2 SNEGSKA (reference sequence). V shed 0 bases and J shed 6 bases, with 5 bases lying between them. This CDR3 has 11 amino acids. The DNA for the CDR3 is TGCAGTGCTAGAGAGGCCCCTGAAGCTTTCTTT. Encoded protein: CSAREAPEAFF.

This chain links TRBV15 with TRBJ1-5, with 7 bases lining up with TRBD1. V dropped 5 bases and J dropped 6; count of bases not matched to a gene: 13. CDR1 is LNHNV, CDR2 YYDKDF, per germline (reference sequence). The CDR3 has 16 residues. The CDR3 reads CATSSNRGRSGQPQHF. The CDR3 DNA reads as TGTGCCACCAGCTCGAACAGGGGCCGCTCCGGTCAGCCCCAGCATTTT.

J is TRBJ2-3 and V is TRBV4-2; D possibly matches TRBD1 or TRBD2 (6 bases each). Germline-derived CDR1 and CDR2 are LGHNA and YNFKEQ. Trimming stripped 7 bases from V and 5 bases from J, with 13 bases between. The CDR3 sequence is 13 residues long. The CDR3 here is CASTTGGGDTQYF. CDR3 nucleotides: TGTGCCAGCACTACCGGAGGGGGAGATACGCAGTATTTT.

The gene calls are TRBV27 and TRBJ1-3; TRBD1 is a possible D gene (5 bases). Germline V gene lookup returns CDR1 MNHEY and CDR2 SMNVEV (reference sequence). V was trimmed by 5 bases and J by 2 bases, leaving 7 bases between them. CDR3 size: 13 residues. CDR3 amino acids: CASSRGTGNTIYF. The CDR3 DNA reads TGTGCCAGCAGTCGGGGGACTGGAAACACCATATATTTT.

The chain couples TRBV20-1 to TRBJ2-3; no clear D. The CDR3 has 12 amino acids. Germline V gene data show CDR1 as DFQATT and CDR2 as SNEGSKA (reference sequence). V lost 6 bases to trimming and J lost 2 bases, with 9 bases between them. CDR3 DNA sequence: TGCAGTGCACCCCTCTTCACAGATACGCAGTATTTT. This codes for CSAPLFTDTQYF.

The chain joins TRBV6-4 to TRBJ2-2, with D unresolved. V was clipped by 7 bases and J by 2 bases, with 11 bases between them. The CDR3 covers 14 residues. Germline V CDR1 and CDR2: MRHNA, SNTAGT. This chain's CDR3 is CASMRRVNTGELFF. CDR3 coding DNA: TGTGCCAGCATGCGACGCGTAAACACCGGGGAGCTGTTTTTT.

The chain is built from TRBV7-2 and TRBJ2-4; 11 bases fit TRBD2. V dropped 5 bases and J dropped 6; count of bases not matched to a gene: 0. The CDR3 is made up of 13 amino acids. Germline values: CDR1 SGHTA, CDR2 FQGNSA. The CDR3 loop is CASSTSGRNIQYF. The CDR3 region has the DNA TGTGCCAGCAGCACTAGCGGGAGAAACATTCAGTACTTC.

The V and J genes are TRBV4-3 and TRBJ2-3; 9 bases map to TRBD2. This CDR3 is 16 amino acids long. The J segment lost 5 bases and the V segment lost 4 bases, leaving 10 bases of the junction unmatched. Germline V CDR1 and CDR2: LGHNA, YSLEER. The chain's CDR3 is CASSRRGAGGIDTQYF. The DNA for the CDR3 is TGCGCCAGCAGCCGCCGGGGGGCGGGAGGGATAGATACGCAGTATTTT.

The chain employs TRBV18 and TRBJ2-3; tentatively, D is TRBD2 (6 bases). Trimming removed 2 bases from V and 2 bases from J, with 11 bases in between. Germline V gene sequence: CDR1 KGHSH, CDR2 LQKENI. This CDR3 region has 15 residues. CDR3 region: CASSPKEGNTDTQYF. In DNA, the CDR3 is TGTGCCAGCTCACCAAAGGAGGGGAACACAGATACGCAGTATTTT.

The chain recombines TRBV3-1 with TRBJ2-4; no firm D call. The CDR3 runs to 15 residues. Trimming stripped 8 bases from V and 1 base from J, with 15 bases between. Germline CDR1 and CDR2: LGHDT and YNNKEL (reference sequence). The CDR3 loop is CASSDSTRAKNIQYF. The CDR3 nucleotides are TGTGCCAGCTCGGATAGCACGAGGGCCAAAAACATTCAGTACTTC.

V usage is TRBV4-1 and J usage is TRBJ2-4, with 7 nucleotides matching TRBD1. V lost 0 bases, J lost 7 bases, and 3 bases stayed unmatched. CDR1 and CDR2 (germline): MGHRA, YSYEKL. The CDR3 is 14 amino acids. The DNA for the CDR3 is TGCGCCAGCAGCCAAGATGAGGGGGCGAACATTCAGTACTTC. This translates into CASSQDEGANIQYF.

J is TRBJ1-1 and V is TRBV12-5; D is uncertain. Trimming left V 1 base short and J 8 bases short, with 5 bases between. The CDR3 contains 11 residues. Per germline, CDR1 LGHNT and CDR2 FRNRAP. The CDR3 DNA reads as TGTGCTAGTGGTTTGGCCCCGGAAGCTTTCTTT. Translated, it gives CASGLAPEAFF.

The chain uses TRBV3-1 and TRBJ2-7; the match to TRBD2 covers 11 bases. Germline V gene sequence: CDR1 LGHDT, CDR2 YNNKEL (reference sequence). CDR3 length: 15 residues. Trimming at V came to 1 base and at J to 5 bases, leaving 4 bases not matched to a gene. The CDR3: CASSQGGTSGNEQYF. CDR3 bases: TGTGCCAGCAGCCAAGGAGGGACTAGCGGTAACGAGCAGTACTTC.